A selection of T cell receptor beta chains follows, all from one sample in a study of blood T cell repertoires in COVID-19. Measured with immunoSEQ multiplex PCR; TCRdb has only the in-frame clones, and not every one. The sample includes about 81,000 clones, nearly 95% of them seen just once. Sequenced: peripheral blood. These receptors were collected from a human donor with active COVID-19. The donor label of this sample is uncertain. CDR3s include the opening cysteine and the closing phenylalanine or tryptophan. Each record gives: V gene, D gene, J gene, clone size, CDR3 DNA, CDR3 protein. The D gene is left open where the match is weak. Some rows mark clone size as missing; the rest say once, few, many or name a class of expanded clone.

TRBV4-2	TRBD2	TRBJ2-1	-	TGTGCCAGCAGCCTATTTGGGACTAGCCCATATGAGCAGTTCTTC	CASSLFGTSPYEQFF
TRBV4-1	TRBD2	TRBJ2-1	-	TGCGCCAGCCGTCTAGCGGGACCCTACAATGAGCAGTTCTTC	CASRLAGPYNEQFF
TRBV5-4	TRBD1	TRBJ1-1	-	TGTGCCAGCAGCCTTTCGGGACAGTTGAACACTGAAGCTTTCTTT	CASSLSGQLNTEAFF
TRBV7-9	-	TRBJ2-5	-	TGTGCCAGCAGCCCGCAGGGGTCGGAGACCCAGTACTTC	CASSPQGSETQYF
TRBV9	-	TRBJ2-3	-	TGTGCCAGCAGCGCGGACGGGGGAAGCACAGATACGCAGTATTTT	CASSADGGSTDTQYF
TRBV28	-	TRBJ2-3	-	TGTGCCAGCAGTTTACAGAGCGGGTCCATCACAGATACGCAGTATTTT	CASSLQSGSITDTQYF
TRBV4-1	-	TRBJ2-1	-	TGCGCCAGCAGCCAAGATGGAGTTCCCTACAATGAGCAGTTCTTC	CASSQDGVPYNEQFF
TRBV4-2	TRBD2	TRBJ2-3	-	TGTGCCAGCAGCCAGAGCGGGGTCACTAGCACAGATACGCAGTATTTT	CASSQSGVTSTDTQYF
TRBV14	TRBD1	TRBJ1-2	-	TGTGCCAGCAGCCAAGATCGCACAGGGGGCGGGTATGGCTACACCTTC	CASSQDRTGGGYGYTF
TRBV7-2	-	TRBJ1-1	-	TGTGCCAGCAGCTCCCAGGGTGGCGCCACTGAAGCTTTCTTT	CASSSQGGATEAFF
TRBV2	TRBD1	TRBJ1-2	-	TGTGCCAGCAGTGTGGACAGGGCGTCGACCTTC	CASSVDRASTF
TRBV7-2	TRBD2	TRBJ2-5	-	TGTGCCAGCAGCGCAAGACTAGCGGGGTACCAAGAGACCCAGTACTTC	CASSARLAGYQETQYF
TRBV19	-	TRBJ2-3	-	TGTGCCAGTAGCCCAAACAGGGAAGCGCAGTATTTT	CASSPNREAQYF
TRBV18	-	TRBJ2-7	-	TGTGCCAGCTCGCCCCAGGGGAACGAGCAGTACTTC	CASSPQGNEQYF
TRBV19	TRBD1	TRBJ2-7	-	TGTGCCAGTAGTCCCTGGGACAGATCCTACGAGCAGTACTTC	CASSPWDRSYEQYF
TRBV15	TRBD1	TRBJ1-1	once	TGTGCCACCAGCACCGGGACAGGGGGGGGGACTGAAGCTTTCTTT	CATSTGTGGGTEAFF
TRBV7-8	-	TRBJ2-2	-	TGTGCCAGCAGCTTGGCAGGGGGGACCGGGGAGCTGTTTTTT	CASSLAGGTGELFF
TRBV20-1	-	TRBJ2-7	-	TGCAGTGCTAGTGGTAGGGGGATAAGCTCCTACGAGCAGTACTTC	CSASGRGISSYEQYF
TRBV19	TRBD1	TRBJ2-5	-	TGTGCCAGTAGAGCCCCCGACAGGGGGCAAGAGACCCAGTACTTC	CASRAPDRGQETQYF
TRBV5-4	TRBD1	TRBJ2-2	-	TGTGCCAGCAGCCGACAAGGGACAGGGTTGAACACCGGGGAGCTGTTTTTT	CASSRQGTGLNTGELFF
TRBV5-6	-	TRBJ2-1	-	TGTGCCAGCAGCTCCTCCGAACCTAATCCGATCTTC	CASSSSEPNPIF